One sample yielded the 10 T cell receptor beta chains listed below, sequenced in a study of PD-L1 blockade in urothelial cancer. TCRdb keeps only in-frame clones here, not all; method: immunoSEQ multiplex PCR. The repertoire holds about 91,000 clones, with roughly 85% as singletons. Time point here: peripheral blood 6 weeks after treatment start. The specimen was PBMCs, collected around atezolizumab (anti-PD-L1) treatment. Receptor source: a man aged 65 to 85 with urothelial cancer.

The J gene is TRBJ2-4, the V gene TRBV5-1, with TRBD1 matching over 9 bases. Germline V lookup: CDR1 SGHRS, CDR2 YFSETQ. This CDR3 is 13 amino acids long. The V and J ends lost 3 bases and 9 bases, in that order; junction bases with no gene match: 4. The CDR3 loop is CASSSGQGGIQYF. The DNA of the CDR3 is TGCGCCAGCAGCTCGGGACAGGGAGGCATTCAGTACTTC.

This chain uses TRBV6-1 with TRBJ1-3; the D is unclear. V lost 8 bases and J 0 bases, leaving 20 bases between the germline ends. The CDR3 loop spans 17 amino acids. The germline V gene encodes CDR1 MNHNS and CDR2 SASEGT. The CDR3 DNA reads TGTGCCAGCCGTGGCTTGGGTATTGGGAGCTCTGGAAACACCATATATTTT. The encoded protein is CASRGLGIGSSGNTIYF.

The CDR3 loop is CASSPSGLLSGNTIYF. CDR3 DNA: TGTGCCAGCTCACCCTCTGGACTGCTCTCTGGAAACACCATATATTTT. The rearrangement uses TRBV18 and TRBJ1-3, with no clear D. The CDR3 runs 16 residues. The V end was cut by 3 bases, the J end by 0 bases, with 12 bases between. The germline V gene encodes CDR1 KGHSH and CDR2 LQKENI.

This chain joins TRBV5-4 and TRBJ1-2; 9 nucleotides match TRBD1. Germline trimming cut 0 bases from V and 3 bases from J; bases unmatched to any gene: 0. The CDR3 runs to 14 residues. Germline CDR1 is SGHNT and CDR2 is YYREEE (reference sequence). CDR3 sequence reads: CASSLGDRDYGYTF. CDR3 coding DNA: TGTGCCAGCAGCTTGGGGGACAGGGACTATGGCTACACCTTC.

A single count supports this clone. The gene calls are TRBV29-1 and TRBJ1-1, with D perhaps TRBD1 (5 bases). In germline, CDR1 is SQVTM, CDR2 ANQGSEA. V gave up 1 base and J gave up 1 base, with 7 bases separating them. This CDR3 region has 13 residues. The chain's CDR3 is CSVEVQGNTEAFF. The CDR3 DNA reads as TGCAGCGTTGAAGTTCAGGGGAACACTGAAGCTTTCTTT.

This chain's CDR3 is CASMAGGEDTQYF. For the CDR3, the DNA is TGTGCCAGCATGGCGGGGGGGGAAGATACGCAGTATTTT. V gene TRBV2 combines with J gene TRBJ2-3; 9 nucleotides agree with TRBD2. CDR1 is SNHLY and CDR2 is FYNNEI in the germline V gene. The CDR3 runs to 13 residues. With V trimmed by 7 bases and J by 5 bases, 4 bases remained unmatched.

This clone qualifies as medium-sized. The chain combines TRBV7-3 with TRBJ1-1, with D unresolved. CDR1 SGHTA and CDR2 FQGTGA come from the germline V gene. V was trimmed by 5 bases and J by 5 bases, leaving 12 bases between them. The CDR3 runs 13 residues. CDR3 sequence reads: CASSPREGTEAFF. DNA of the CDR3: TGTGCCAGCAGCCCGAGGGAGGGAACTGAAGCTTTCTTT.

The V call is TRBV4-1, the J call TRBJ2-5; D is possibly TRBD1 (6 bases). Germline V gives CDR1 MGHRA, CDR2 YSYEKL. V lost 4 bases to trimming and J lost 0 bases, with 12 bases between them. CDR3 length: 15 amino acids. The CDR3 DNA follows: TGCGCCAGCAGCCGTGACGGACAGAACCAAGAGACCCAGTACTTC. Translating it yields CASSRDGQNQETQYF.

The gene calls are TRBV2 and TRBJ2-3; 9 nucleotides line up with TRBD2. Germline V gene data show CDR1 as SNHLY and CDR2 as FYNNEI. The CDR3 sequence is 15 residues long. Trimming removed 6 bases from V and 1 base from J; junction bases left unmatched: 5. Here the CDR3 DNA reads TGTGCCAGCAGGGTAAGACTAGCGGGCACAGATACGCAGTATTTT. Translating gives CASRVRLAGTDTQYF.

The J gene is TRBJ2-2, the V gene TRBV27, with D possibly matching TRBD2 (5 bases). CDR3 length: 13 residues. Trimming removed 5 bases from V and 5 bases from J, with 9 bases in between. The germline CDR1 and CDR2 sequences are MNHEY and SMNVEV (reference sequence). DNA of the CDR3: TGTGCCAGCAGTCTAGCAAATACCGGGGAGCTGTTTTTT. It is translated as CASSLANTGELFF.